These T cell receptor beta chains were read from a single sample in a study of blood T cell repertoires in COVID-19. Profiled with immunoSEQ multiplex PCR; TCRdb holds only in-frame clones, not every one. The table shows some 200,000 clones, with around 92% occurring only once. The source material was PBMCs or T cells enriched from blood (not recorded which). The receptors shown here come from a woman between 18 and 30 years old who had recovered from COVID-19. Each CDR3 is given without its conserved first and last residue. Each record gives: J gene, V gene, CDR3 protein.

TRBJ1-2,TRBV28,ASRMGQNYGYT
TRBJ1-2,TRBV11-2,ASSDRGKGDGYT
TRBJ1-5,TRBV3-1/TRBV3-2,ASSQAGGRNQPQH
TRBJ2-1,TRBV5-4,ASSSGVTEQF
TRBJ2-1,TRBV5-1,ASSLTGSSKDHEQF
TRBJ1-5,TRBV10-3,AISATGYSNQPQH
TRBJ2-2,TRBV4-1,ASSHHPGQGALWGTGELF
TRBJ2-1,TRBV30,ACCGYLNEQF
TRBJ2-2,TRBV6-5,ASEAGGLGGELF
TRBJ1-6,TRBV11-1,ASSYTGGQGGPLH
TRBJ1-4,TRBV4-1,ASSQITGTEKLF
TRBJ2-5,TRBV5-4,ASSLSYQGQETQY
TRBJ1-1,TRBV12-5,ASCLGNTEAF
TRBJ2-7,TRBV28,ASSLRLAGGSYEQY
TRBJ2-4,TRBV5-1,ASSPGLAGGAAKNIQY
TRBJ1-5,TRBV2,ASSVWHNQPQH
TRBJ2-3,TRBV7-9,ASSLAWTSGESTDTQY
TRBJ2-6,TRBV19,ASSIGQGAGANVLT
TRBJ2-1,TRBV18,ASSANGRYNEWQF
TRBJ2-3,TRBV5-1,ASSSAGASSTDTQY
TRBJ2-7,TRBV24-1,ATIEGSGGPQYEQY
TRBJ2-2,TRBV2,ASSQQGRANTGELF
TRBJ1-1,TRBV2,ASSAYSEAF
TRBJ2-1,TRBV11-2,ASRPTSNNEQF
TRBJ2-2,TRBV6-5,ASSQTTGELF
TRBJ1-6,TRBV6-4,ARGQRALQPFFYNSPLH
TRBJ1-1,TRBV7-9,ASSPRAENTEAF
TRBJ1-6,TRBV20-1,SARVDLALH
TRBJ2-5,TRBV5-4,ASSSASGGRETQY
TRBJ1-4,TRBV28,ATVEGRNEKLF
TRBJ1-4,TRBV6-1,ASSEVTGNNEKLF
TRBJ2-2,TRBV27,ASSSGGYTGELF
TRBJ2-1,TRBV27,ASTGDRGLYNEQF
TRBJ2-1,TRBV2,ASSGDFVLF
TRBJ2-3,TRBV5-1,ASSFIAGGPGGTDTQY
TRBJ1-1,TRBV19,ASSYGTAFLGPNTEAF
TRBJ2-1,TRBV3-1/TRBV3-2,ASSQDPDRGNFDEQF
TRBJ2-5,TRBV24-1,ATSDLPGTPYQETQY
TRBJ2-1,TRBV19,ASSLRGNEQF